The 13 T cell receptor beta chains given below trace back to one sample, sequenced in a study of T-cell reconstitution after alpha-beta-depleted transplantation in children. TCRbeta library construction was performed incorporating unique molecular identifiers. TCRdb reprocessed the PCR reads via MiXCR and lists one record per CDR3 protein. The sample consists of some 340,000 distinct CDR3 sequences, 9% to 12% of them appearing once. Sample: PBMCs from the stem cell graft donor, taken from the stem cell graft. The source is a human donor who donated a stem cell graft to a child with acute lymphoblastic leukemia.

This clonotype was picked up a small number of times. The chain combines TRBV18 with TRBJ2-1; D may be TRBD1 (6 bases). The CDR3 is 15 amino acids. CDR1 KGHSH and CDR2 LQKENI come from the germline V gene. V was shortened by 3 bases and J by 0 bases, with 9 bases between the two germline ends. Written as DNA, the CDR3 is TGTGCCAGCTCACCTCAGGGGCCCTCCTACAATGAGCAGTTCTTC. It translates to CASSPQGPSYNEQFF. Using reference TRBV18 and TRBJ2-1 for the parts outside the CDR3, the full variable domain is NAGVMQNPRHLVRRRGQEARLRCSPMKGHSHVYWYRQLPEEGLKFMVYLQKENIIDESGMPKERFSAEFPKEGPSILRIQQVVRGDSAAYFCASSPQGPSYNEQFFGPGTRLTVL.

The CDR3 is CASSQTGGGSRYGYTF. Written as DNA, the CDR3 is TGCGCCAGCAGCCAGACTGGCGGGGGGTCGCGATATGGCTACACCTTC. The chain couples TRBV4-1 to TRBJ1-2; D is possibly TRBD1 (5 bases). V was cut by 3 bases and J by 5 bases, with 19 bases left in between. From germline, CDR1 is MGHRA and CDR2 YSYEKL. The CDR3 is made up of 16 amino acids.

The J gene is TRBJ2-5, the V gene TRBV4-1; 13 bases match TRBD2. The trim removed 1 base at V and 5 bases at J, leaving 10 bases unmatched. This CDR3 contains 18 residues. Germline V lookup: CDR1 MGHRA, CDR2 YSYEKL. The CDR3, as DNA: TGCGCCAGCAGCCAAGCGGAAACTAGCGGGAGGGCCTTGGAGACCCAGTACTTC. Its translation: CASSQAETSGRALETQYF.

This clonotype has only a few counts. The chain links TRBV7-2 to TRBJ1-1; D perhaps matches TRBD1 (5 bases). This CDR3 is built from 15 residues. The germline V gene has CDR1 SGHTA and CDR2 FQGNSA. V shed 1 base and J shed 4 bases, with 13 bases lying between them. CDR3 in DNA: TGTGCCAGCAGCTTAGATGGTTGGGGGGGCACTGAAGCTTTCTTT. Amino acid sequence: CASSLDGWGGTEAFF. The variable domain in full, completed from reference TRBV7-2 and TRBJ1-1, reads GAGVSQSPSNKVTEKGKDVELRCDPISGHTALYWYRQSLGQGLEFLIYFQGNSAPDKSGLPSDRFSAERTGGSVSTLTIQRTQQEDSAVYLCASSLDGWGGTEAFFGQGTRLTVV.

This sequence joins TRBV7-2 and TRBJ2-5; 11 bases agree with TRBD1. CDR1 and CDR2 from the germline V gene are SGHTA and FQGNSA. V lost 3 bases and J lost 2; bases outside the gene matches: 5. The length of the CDR3 is 16 residues. In nucleotides, the CDR3 is TGTGCCAGCAGCTTTGGGACAGGGGGGCAACAAGAGACCCAGTACTTC. Translation: CASSFGTGGQQETQYF.

This clonotype occurred a few times. The rearrangement joins TRBV11-1 to TRBJ2-6; TRBD1 matches 7 bases. The CDR3 consists of 18 residues. The V and J ends lost 1 base and 0 bases, in that order; junction bases with no gene match: 6. The V gene's germline CDR1 is SGHAT and CDR2 FQDESV (reference sequence). The CDR3 loop is CASSLGGQLSSGANVLTF. As DNA, the CDR3 is TGTGCCAGCAGCTTAGGGGGACAGCTCTCCTCTGGGGCCAACGTCCTGACTTTC.

J is TRBJ2-7 and V is TRBV28; D is uncertain. Deletions cut 6 bases from V and 2 bases from J, with 17 bases between. Germline-derived CDR1 and CDR2 are MDHEN and SYDVKM. The CDR3 has 15 amino acids. CDR3 coding DNA: TGTGCCAGCAGAACGGTAGGTGGGGATGCCTACGAGCAGTACTTC. It encodes CASRTVGGDAYEQYF.

This clonotype was recorded a few times. The V call is TRBV4-3, the J call TRBJ2-1; 8 bases line up with TRBD2. Germline CDR1 and CDR2: LGHNA and YSLEER. The CDR3 has 17 residues. The trim removed 0 bases at V and 9 bases at J, leaving 13 bases unmatched. CDR3 amino acids: CASSQDWRAARGGEQFF. For the CDR3, the DNA is TGCGCCAGCAGCCAAGATTGGAGGGCCGCTCGGGGGGGTGAGCAGTTCTTC.

The J gene is TRBJ2-3, the V gene TRBV29-1; tentative D call: TRBD2 (6 bases). CDR1 is SQVTM, CDR2 ANQGSEA, per germline. The CDR3 loop spans 16 amino acids. With 1 base removed from V and 7 bases from J, the gap between germline ends came to 21 bases. The CDR3 reads CSVEGLEGSVHNTQYF. The CDR3 region has the DNA TGCAGCGTTGAAGGGTTGGAGGGTTCGGTTCATAATACGCAGTATTTT.

V is TRBV20-1 and J is TRBJ2-2; 12 nucleotides agree with TRBD2. Germline loops: CDR1 DFQATT, CDR2 SNEGSKA (reference sequence). Trimming removed 1 base from V and 8 bases from J; junction bases left unmatched: 8. The CDR3 runs 16 residues. CDR3 DNA: TGCAGTGCTAGAGTGCCTAGCGGGAGGGCCTCAGGGGAGCTGTTTTTT. It specifies CSARVPSGRASGELFF.

This clonotype was found a few times. The chain carries TRBV12-3 or TRBV12-4 and TRBJ2-5; 7 nucleotides line up with TRBD1. Trimming at V came to 7 bases and at J to 5 bases, leaving 7 bases not matched to a gene. The CDR3 loop spans 13 amino acids. In nucleotides, the CDR3 is TGTGCCAGCAAGAGGGGGCTAGGGGAGACCCAGTACTTC. Translating gives CASKRGLGETQYF.

The chain couples TRBV20-1 to TRBJ1-3, with unresolved D. This CDR3 is built from 16 residues. Germline CDR1 is DFQATT and CDR2 is SNEGSKA (reference sequence). Between the trimmed V and J ends, which lost 3 bases and 0 bases, there was a span of 15 bases. The CDR3 loop reads CSASSISVLSGNTIYF. CDR3 coding DNA: TGCAGTGCTAGTTCTATTTCCGTTCTCTCTGGAAACACCATATATTTT.

The table lists this clonotype with a few counts. The V and J genes are TRBV7-9 and TRBJ2-7; the D gene is possibly TRBD1 (5 bases). The CDR3 has 15 amino acids. Trimming stripped 1 base from V and 3 bases from J, with 13 bases between. Germline values: CDR1 SEHNR, CDR2 FQNEAQ (reference sequence). CDR3 DNA: TGTGCCAGCAGCTTAGTGGGGCAGACCCTCTACGAGCAGTACTTC. It codes for CASSLVGQTLYEQYF.